This is a list of T cell receptor beta chains from one sample in a study of cytomegalovirus exposure and HLA in healthy donors. Using immunoSEQ multiplex PCR, the repertoire was profiled, and TCRdb retains in-frame clones only, with some absent. This sample has 200,000 to 250,000 clones; approximately 83% occur once, and the top ten carry roughly an eighth. The material sequenced was PBMCs. These receptors originate from a woman under 40 in good health and CMV-seropositive. Each CDR3 is given with its conserved first and last residue. Fields, in order: J gene, D gene, clone size, V gene, CDR3 DNA, CDR3 protein. D genes are given only for firm matches. The size field is filled for only some rows; it gives once, few, many or a size class.

>TRBJ2-4|TRBD1|.|TRBV5-6
TGTGCCAGCAGCTTGATACAGGGGGTCCCTTTAGCCAAAAACATTCAGTACTTC
CASSLIQGVPLAKNIQYF
>TRBJ2-2|TRBD1|.|TRBV4-3
TGCGCCAGCAGGCTTTTCGGACAGGGTAGGACCGGGGAGCTGTTTTTT
CASRLFGQGRTGELFF
>TRBJ1-1|TRBD1|.|TRBV10-1
TGCGCCAGCAGTCTGACAGGGAGAACTGAAGCTTTCTTT
CASSLTGRTEAFF
>TRBJ2-1|TRBD2|.|TRBV14
TGTGCCAGCAGCCATTACCCCCCTAGCGGGGGCGATAGCTCCTACAATGAGCAGTTCTTC
CASSHYPPSGGDSSYNEQFF
>TRBJ1-4|TRBD1|.|TRBV2
TGTGCCAGCAGGACAGGGAGGACTAATGAAAAACTGTTTTTT
CASRTGRTNEKLFF
>TRBJ2-7|.|.|TRBV4-1
TGCGCCAGCAGCCTTTATAGAGGCTTCTACGAGCAGTACTTC
CASSLYRGFYEQYF
>TRBJ2-2|.|.|TRBV5-1
TGCGCCAGCAGCTTGGACGGAACGAACACCGGGGAGCTGTTTTTT
CASSLDGTNTGELFF
>TRBJ2-7|.|.|TRBV11-2
TGTGCCAGCAGCCTCAACTCCTACGAGCAGTACTTC
CASSLNSYEQYF
>TRBJ1-1|.|.|TRBV7-9
TGTGCCAGCAGCTTAGGATGGGTGGCTGAAGCTTTCTTT
CASSLGWVAEAFF
>TRBJ1-3|.|.|TRBV7-8
TGTGCCAGCAGCTTAGCGCGGGGGACCTCTGGAAACACCATATATTTT
CASSLARGTSGNTIYF
>TRBJ1-2|.|.|TRBV5-6
TGTGCCAGCAGCCCCGGGTCAGGGGCCTCACAGACGGACGGCTACACCTTC
CASSPGSGASQTDGYTF
>TRBJ1-5|.|.|TRBV30
TGTGCCTGGAGTGAGGGGAACCGGGAGCCCCAGCATTTT
CAWSEGNREPQHF
>TRBJ1-2|.|once|TRBV4-1
TGCGCCAGCAGCCAAGATGCGGGATTGGGCTACACCTTC
CASSQDAGLGYTF
>TRBJ1-2|.|.|TRBV4-3
TGCGCCAGCAGCCAACTAACCACCGGGACCGGCCCTGGCTACACCTTC
CASSQLTTGTGPGYTF
>TRBJ1-1|TRBD1|.|TRBV5-1
TGCGCCAGCAGCTTGGATGGACAGGTGAACACTGAAGCTTTCTTT
CASSLDGQVNTEAFF
>TRBJ2-1|.|.|TRBV5-1
TGCGCCAGCAGCCCAATGGGTTCCAGCGGGAATGAGCAGTTCTTC
CASSPMGSSGNEQFF
>TRBJ1-5|.|few|TRBV4-2
TGTGCCAGCAGCCAAGAAGGCAGGGTCTCAGTAGATCAGCCCCAGCATTTT
CASSQEGRVSVDQPQHF
>TRBJ2-1|.|.|TRBV11-3
TGTGCCAGCAGCTTAGGCCGGGACTCCCCTTTCCATGAGCAGTTCTTC
CASSLGRDSPFHEQFF
>TRBJ1-2|.|once|TRBV28
TGTGCCAGCGGAACCTTCGTAGGATATGGCTACACCTTC
CASGTFVGYGYTF
>TRBJ2-2|TRBD2|.|TRBV4-2
TGTGCCAGCAGCCATCCAAGGTTGAGTCCGGGACTAGCGGGAGGAGGGGCCACCGGGGAGCTGTTTTTT
CASSHPRLSPGLAGGGATGELFF
>TRBJ2-1|.|.|TRBV6-5
TGTGCCAGCAGGGACCCCTACAATGAGCAGTTCTTC
CASRDPYNEQFF
>TRBJ2-2|.|.|TRBV27
TGTGCCAGCACCACCCTTGACCCAGGGGGGGAGCTGTTTTTT
CASTTLDPGGELFF
>TRBJ1-5|.|few|TRBV19
TGTGCCAGTAAGAGTATACAGGGTGCGGGCAATCAGCCCCAGCATTTT
CASKSIQGAGNQPQHF
>TRBJ1-1|.|.|TRBV13
TGTGCCAGCAGCTTAGGCCGTGGCCTAGCTTTCTTT
CASSLGRGLAFF
>TRBJ1-2|.|.|TRBV7-8
TGTGCCAGCAGCTGGGCGGAGGGGGGCCAACCTAACTATGGCTACACCTTC
CASSWAEGGQPNYGYTF
>TRBJ2-2|.|.|TRBV6-5
TGTGCCAGTAGGCGAGGGACCGGGGAGCTGTTTTTT
CASRRGTGELFF
>TRBJ1-2|.|few|TRBV7-2
TGTGCCAGCAGCTCCGGACTCCTCTATGGCTACACCTTC
CASSSGLLYGYTF
>TRBJ2-1|.|.|TRBV11-2
TGTGCCAGCAGCCGCCCGAGCTCCTACAATGAGCAGTTCTTC
CASSRPSSYNEQFF
>TRBJ2-7|.|.|TRBV20-1
TGCAGTGCCCAGAAGGGGTACGAGCAGTACTTC
CSAQKGYEQYF
>TRBJ2-2|.|.|TRBV6-1
TGTGCCAGCAGCTGGAAGGGTGACACCGGGGAGCTGTTTTTT
CASSWKGDTGELFF
>TRBJ2-7|.|once|TRBV30
TGTGCCTGGCGAACCGGTCGGAGGTCCTACGAGCAGTACTTC
CAWRTGRRSYEQYF
>TRBJ1-2|TRBD1|.|TRBV25-1
TGTGCCAGCAGTGGGTCGGACAGGGTGGGTGGCTACACCTTC
CASSGSDRVGGYTF
>TRBJ1-2|.|.|TRBV19
TGTGCCAGTAGTACCCTGTATACGCCGGGTGGCTACACCTTC
CASSTLYTPGGYTF
>TRBJ2-7|TRBD2|.|TRBV7-9
TGTGCCAGCAGCTTTAGCGGGAGATACTACGAGCAGTACTTC
CASSFSGRYYEQYF
>TRBJ2-7|.|.|TRBV6-1
TGTGCCAGCAGGAGGCAGCCGGCCTACGAGCAGTACTTC
CASRRQPAYEQYF
>TRBJ1-4|.|.|TRBV30
TGTGCCTGGAGTGCTCGGGAAAAACTGTTTTTT
CAWSAREKLFF
>TRBJ1-4|.|.|TRBV18
TGTGCCAGCTCACCACCGGGACTTAATGAAAAACTGTTTTTT
CASSPPGLNEKLFF
>TRBJ2-7|.|.|TRBV6-1
TGTGCCAGCAGTGAAGAGGGGGGCGCGTCCTACGAGCAGTACTTC
CASSEEGGASYEQYF
>TRBJ1-1|TRBD1|.|TRBV2
TGTGCCACCCGGGACAGGGGATACACTGAAGCTTTCTTT
CATRDRGYTEAFF
>TRBJ2-1|.|.|TRBV7-2
TGTGCCAGCAGCTTAGAGGCTAGCGCGGGTAATGAGCAGTTCTTC
CASSLEASAGNEQFF
>TRBJ2-1|.|.|TRBV28
TGTGCCAGCAGTTCCCCCCGGGACTGGGGGGACAATGAGCAGTTCTTC
CASSSPRDWGDNEQFF
>TRBJ2-7|TRBD1|.|TRBV6-6
TGTGCCATCTCCGGGGCCGGGACAGGGACCTACGAGCAGTACTTC
CAISGAGTGTYEQYF
>TRBJ2-5|TRBD1|.|TRBV5-1
TGCGCCAGCAGCCGGACAGGGGGGGAGACCCAGTACTTC
CASSRTGGETQYF
>TRBJ2-7|TRBD1|.|TRBV25-1
TGTGCCAGCAGCCTCGGACAGGGATCCTACGAGCAGTACTTC
CASSLGQGSYEQYF
>TRBJ2-7|.|.|TRBV27
TGTGCCAGCAGTTCTCAGGGAAACTACGAGCAGTACTTC
CASSSQGNYEQYF
>TRBJ1-2|.|.|TRBV30
TGTGCCTGGAGTGACCACACACTCCACTATGGCTACACCTTC
CAWSDHTLHYGYTF
>TRBJ1-5|.|.|TRBV5-1
TGCGCCAGCAGCTTGGCAGGCGGTTACAATCAGCCCCAGCATTTT
CASSLAGGYNQPQHF
>TRBJ1-5|.|.|TRBV7-8
TGTGCCAGCAGCTCCCTAGTGGGGGCCGATCAGCCCCAGCATTTT
CASSSLVGADQPQHF
>TRBJ1-1|.|few|TRBV28
TGTGCCAGCAGTAGACCGGACAGACCCGGTGAAGCTTTCTTT
CASSRPDRPGEAFF
>TRBJ2-7|.|.|TRBV7-9
TGTGCCAGCAGCTCAACCCACTTGACTACCTACGAGCAGTACTTC
CASSSTHLTTYEQYF
>TRBJ1-3|TRBD1|.|TRBV30
TGTGCCTGGAGTGTACAGGGGGCAGGGGGCTTGGGTGGAAACACCATATATTTT
CAWSVQGAGGLGGNTIYF
>TRBJ1-1|TRBD1|.|TRBV10-1
TGCGCCAGCAGTGAGTCGTGGGCAGGGGGAAAGGCTGAAGCTTTCTTT
CASSESWAGGKAEAFF
>TRBJ2-4|.|.|TRBV27
TGTGCCAGCAGTTCTTACGATCCGAGGGGAGCCAAAAACATTCAGTACTTC
CASSSYDPRGAKNIQYF
>TRBJ2-1|.|.|TRBV27
TGTGCCAGCAGTTTATCGATCAGGGATTTAATGGAGATACCCCGTCAAAAACCTTACAATGAGCAGTTCTTC
CASSLSIRDLMEIPRQKPYNEQFF